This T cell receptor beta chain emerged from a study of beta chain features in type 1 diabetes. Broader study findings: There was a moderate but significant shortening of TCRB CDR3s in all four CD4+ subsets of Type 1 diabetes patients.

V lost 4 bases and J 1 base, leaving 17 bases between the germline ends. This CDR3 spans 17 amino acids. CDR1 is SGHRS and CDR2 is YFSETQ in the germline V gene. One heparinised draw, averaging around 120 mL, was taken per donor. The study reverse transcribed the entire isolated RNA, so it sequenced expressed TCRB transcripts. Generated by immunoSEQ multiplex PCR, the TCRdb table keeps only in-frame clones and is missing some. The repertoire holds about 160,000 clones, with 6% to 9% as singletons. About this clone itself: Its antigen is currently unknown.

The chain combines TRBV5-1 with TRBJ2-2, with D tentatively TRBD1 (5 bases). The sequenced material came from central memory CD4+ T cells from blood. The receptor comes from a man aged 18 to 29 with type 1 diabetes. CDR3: CASSRSTDPRNTGELFF. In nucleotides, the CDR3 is TGCGCCAGCAGCAGGTCGACAGACCCGAGGAACACCGGGGAGCTGTTTTTT.